Below are 27 T cell receptor beta chains sequenced from a single sample in a study of T cell responses to AZD1222 COVID-19 vaccine. The repertoire was sequenced with immunoSEQ multiplex PCR; TCRdb's copy has only in-frame clones and lacks some. The data show 87,000 or so clones, about 89% seen once. The source material was peripheral blood, sampled on day 0 of AZD1222 vaccination. The receptors were sampled from an adult in good health.

The chain combines TRBV4-3 with TRBJ1-5; weak D call: TRBD1 (5 bases). In germline, CDR1 is LGHNA, CDR2 YSLEER. Trimming cost V 0 bases and J 6 bases, with 12 bases left between them. The CDR3 totals 15 residues. As DNA, the CDR3 is TGCGCCAGCAGCCAAGACAGGGCCCCGGGTCAGCCCCAGCATTTT. Amino acid sequence: CASSQDRAPGQPQHF.

The chain links TRBV2 to TRBJ2-1, with 13 bases identical to TRBD2. This CDR3 spans 15 amino acids. Germline loops: CDR1 SNHLY, CDR2 FYNNEI. J lost 7 bases, V lost 6 bases, and 6 bases had no gene match. CDR3: CASRKGLAGRNEQFF. For the CDR3, the DNA is TGTGCCAGCAGAAAGGGACTAGCGGGGAGGAATGAGCAGTTCTTC.

This clone was observed a few times. This sequence joins TRBV6-1 and TRBJ2-7; 11 bases line up with TRBD2. The CDR3 sequence is 16 residues long. Per germline, CDR1 MNHNS and CDR2 SASEGT. V shed 2 bases and J 5 bases; nucleotides not matched to a gene: 8. CDR3 protein: CASSEIVAGGHNEQYF. The CDR3 DNA follows: TGTGCCAGCAGTGAAATTGTAGCGGGGGGGCACAACGAGCAGTACTTC.

The chain carries TRBV6-2 or TRBV6-3 and TRBJ2-1; 8 bases fit TRBD1. This CDR3 has 16 amino acids. Trimming at V came to 2 bases and at J to 4 bases, leaving 7 bases not matched to a gene. Looked up from germline, CDR1 is MNHEY and CDR2 is SVGEGT. CDR3: CASSYATGTGYNEQFF. The CDR3 DNA is TGTGCCAGCAGTTACGCGACCGGGACAGGATACAATGAGCAGTTCTTC.

The V gene is TRBV28, the J gene TRBJ1-5; no firm D call. Trimming stripped 6 bases from V and 2 bases from J, with 2 bases between. The CDR3 has 11 amino acids. Per the germline V gene, CDR1 is MDHEN and CDR2 is SYDVKM. As DNA, the CDR3 is TGTGCCAGCAGCGGCAATCAGCCCCAGCATTTT. This sequence encodes CASSGNQPQHF.

The rearrangement joins TRBV30 to TRBJ2-2; D remains ambiguous. Germline V gives CDR1 GTSNPN, CDR2 SVGIG (reference sequence). Trimming pared 0 bases from V and 5 bases from J, leaving 7 bases between. The CDR3 is 13 residues long. The CDR3: CAWSVGSTGELFF. The CDR3 DNA is TGTGCCTGGAGTGTTGGCTCGACCGGGGAGCTGTTTTTT.

The chain is built from TRBV18 and TRBJ1-4, with TRBD1 identical over 8 bases. This CDR3 is built from 14 residues. Germline trimming cut 3 bases from V and 7 bases from J; bases unmatched to any gene: 4. Germline assignment: CDR1 KGHSH and CDR2 LQKENI. Written as DNA, the CDR3 is TGTGCCAGCTCACCGAGGACAGGGACTGAAAAACTGTTTTTT. It encodes CASSPRTGTEKLFF.

The J gene is TRBJ2-7, the V gene TRBV7-2; D ambiguous. V lost 2 bases and J lost 5, with 4 bases in between. CDR1 SGHTA and CDR2 FQGNSA come from the germline V gene. This CDR3 is built from 11 residues. The CDR3 protein is CASSLRDEQYF. In nucleotides, the CDR3 is TGTGCCAGCAGCTTACGGGACGAGCAGTACTTC.

The V call is TRBV6-2 or TRBV6-3, the J call TRBJ1-2; 12 bases are a match to TRBD1. This CDR3 has 15 residues. J was trimmed by 2 bases and V by 5 bases; bases with no gene match: 3. The germline gives CDR1 MNHEY, CDR2 SVGEGT. The CDR3 reads CASSDGTGGNYGYTF. DNA of the CDR3: TGTGCCAGCAGTGACGGGACAGGGGGCAACTATGGCTACACCTTC.

The chain links TRBV11-2 to TRBJ1-1; a possible D gene is TRBD1 (5 bases). The CDR3 totals 12 residues. With 5 bases removed from V and 4 bases from J, the gap between germline ends came to 8 bases. CDR1 and CDR2 from the germline V gene are SGHAT and FQNNGV. The CDR3 spells CASSPGGTEAFF. CDR3 coding DNA: TGTGCCAGCAGCCCGGGGGGCACTGAAGCTTTCTTT.

The chain couples TRBV9 to TRBJ2-5; 9 bases are a match to TRBD2. CDR3 length: 16 amino acids. V lost 0 bases to trimming and J lost 4 bases; unmatched junction nucleotides: 7. In germline, CDR1 is SGDLS, CDR2 YYNGEE. In nucleotides, the CDR3 is TGTGCCAGCAGCGTAGACGCGGGGGGGCCCGGAGAGACCCAGTACTTC. Translation gives CASSVDAGGPGETQYF.

The chain recombines TRBV6-5 with TRBJ1-3; D might be TRBD1 (6 bases). This CDR3 region has 12 residues. CDR1 is MNHEY, CDR2 SVGAGI, per germline. V lost 6 bases to trimming and J lost 4 bases, with 7 bases between them. In DNA, the CDR3 is TGTGCCAGCAGGGGACAAGGAAACACCATATATTTT. Translation: CASRGQGNTIYF.

The chain recombines TRBV7-2 with TRBJ1-1, with D hard to call. The germline gives CDR1 SGHTA, CDR2 FQGNSA. The CDR3 consists of 18 residues. V lost 5 bases and J lost 1, with 23 bases in between. In DNA form, the CDR3 reads TGTGCCAGCAGCAACGAAATGTACAGCCCTTATCCGAACACTGAAGCTTTCTTT. Its translation: CASSNEMYSPYPNTEAFF.

The CDR3 nucleotides read TGCAGCCTCTACAATGAGCAGTTCTTC. This gives the protein CSLYNEQFF. This sequence joins TRBV29-1 and TRBJ2-1; D remains unclear. The CDR3 extends over 9 amino acids. The ends were cut back, 8 bases at V and 3 bases at J, with 2 bases in the middle. CDR1 is SQVTM and CDR2 is ANQGSEA in the germline V gene.

This rearrangement joins TRBV6-5 to TRBJ1-6, with D possibly matching TRBD1 (6 bases). Deletions cut 6 bases from V and 7 bases from J, with 16 bases between. CDR3 size: 15 residues. Germline values: CDR1 MNHEY, CDR2 SVGAGI. CDR3 sequence reads: CASSYGGARNSPLHF. CDR3 in DNA: TGTGCCAGCAGCTACGGGGGGGCAAGGAATTCACCCCTCCACTTT.

This sequence joins TRBV5-6 and TRBJ1-4; no clear D gene. Trimming removed 2 bases from V and 0 bases from J, with 5 bases in between. The CDR3 length is 14 residues. Germline CDR1 and CDR2: SGHDT and YYEEEE. The CDR3 loop is CASSFIATNEKLFF. The CDR3 DNA reads as TGTGCCAGCAGCTTTATAGCAACTAATGAAAAACTGTTTTTT.

This clone was seen once. V and J are TRBV18 and TRBJ1-1; D remains ambiguous. Germline assignment: CDR1 KGHSH and CDR2 LQKENI. Trimming shortened V by 3 bases and J by 0 bases, and 5 bases separated the two germline ends. CDR3 size: 13 residues. Here the CDR3 DNA reads TGTGCCAGCTCACCCCAGGTGAACACTGAAGCTTTCTTT. Its protein product is CASSPQVNTEAFF.

This chain joins TRBV27 and TRBJ1-6; D unresolved. This CDR3 has 15 amino acids. CDR1 and CDR2 (germline): MNHEY, SMNVEV (reference sequence). The V and J ends lost 5 bases and 11 bases respectively, with 19 bases between them. CDR3 protein: CASSLPRGSGAPLHF. Here the CDR3 DNA reads TGTGCCAGCAGTCTACCCCGTGGGTCTGGGGCACCCCTCCACTTT.

The rearrangement links TRBV5-1 to TRBJ2-3; D is undetermined. The length of the CDR3 is 14 residues. V lost 6 bases and J lost 5, with 16 bases in between. Germline V lookup: CDR1 SGHRS, CDR2 YFSETQ. The CDR3 reads CASTPHGNLDTQYF. The DNA for the CDR3 is TGCGCCAGCACTCCCCACGGTAACCTAGATACGCAGTATTTT.

The chain combines TRBV4-1 with TRBJ1-1, with D perhaps matching TRBD1 (5 bases). Trimming took 1 base from V and 10 from J, leaving 28 bases between them. The CDR3 runs 18 residues. CDR1 MGHRA and CDR2 YSYEKL come from the germline V gene. The CDR3 loop reads CASSQVDVGRVGPNGAFF. The DNA of the CDR3 is TGCGCCAGCAGCCAAGTTGACGTTGGCAGGGTGGGCCCCAACGGAGCTTTCTTT.

The V gene is TRBV18, the J gene TRBJ1-3; D remains unclear. CDR3 length: 16 amino acids. V gave up 0 bases and J gave up 0 bases, with 9 bases separating them. CDR1 is KGHSH, CDR2 LQKENI, per germline. The CDR3 nucleotides are TGTGCCAGCTCACCACCGTTAGGGAGCTCTGGAAACACCATATATTTT. Its protein product is CASSPPLGSSGNTIYF.

The V call is TRBV7-8, the J call TRBJ2-7; TRBD1 agrees at 7 bases. V shed 1 base and J 3 bases; nucleotides not matched to a gene: 6. This CDR3 is 15 amino acids long. Per the germline V gene, CDR1 is SGHVS and CDR2 is FQNEAQ. The CDR3 region is CASSLEQGLSYEQYF. In DNA form, the CDR3 reads TGTGCCAGCAGCTTAGAACAGGGGTTGAGCTACGAGCAGTACTTC.

This clone occurred once. The chain links TRBV6-1 to TRBJ1-4, with a tentative D call TRBD1 (5 bases). CDR3 length: 13 residues. The V end was cut by 3 bases, the J end by 8 bases, with 10 bases between. Germline CDR1 MNHNS, CDR2 SASEGT. Written as DNA, the CDR3 is TGTGCCAGCAGTGAGGCAGGGCGAGAAAAACTGTTTTTT. It codes for CASSEAGREKLFF.

This rearrangement joins TRBV2 to TRBJ1-3; 8 bases match TRBD1. The CDR3 contains 15 residues. V was pared by 6 bases and J by 2 bases, with 6 bases of the junction left unmatched. Germline V gene sequence: CDR1 SNHLY, CDR2 FYNNEI. The CDR3 region is CASRDQGAAGNTIYF. The CDR3 DNA reads TGTGCCAGCAGGGATCAGGGGGCGGCTGGAAACACCATATATTTT.

The rearrangement joins TRBV24-1 to TRBJ2-5; no clear D. The CDR3 loop spans 13 amino acids. V was pared by 5 bases and J by 2 bases, with 8 bases between. Germline CDR1 KGHDR, CDR2 SFDVKD. CDR3 amino acids: CATSGQNQETQYF. In nucleotides, the CDR3 is TGTGCCACCAGTGGTCAGAATCAAGAGACCCAGTACTTC.

This chain links TRBV5-1 with TRBJ2-7, with TRBD1 matching over 8 bases. V lost 4 bases to trimming and J lost 3 bases; unmatched junction nucleotides: 6. Germline lookup yields CDR1 SGHRS and CDR2 YFSETQ. The CDR3 spans 14 residues. The CDR3 spells CASSPQGASYEQYF. CDR3 nucleotide sequence: TGCGCCAGCAGCCCTCAGGGGGCTAGCTACGAGCAGTACTTC.

The chain recombines TRBV7-9 with TRBJ1-1; tentatively, D is TRBD1 (6 bases). This CDR3 has 14 residues. CDR1 is SEHNR and CDR2 is FQNEAQ in the germline V gene (reference sequence). V was trimmed by 1 base and J by 5 bases, leaving 11 bases between them. The CDR3 loop is CASSLVQGITEAFF. DNA of the CDR3: TGTGCCAGCAGCTTAGTACAGGGAATTACTGAAGCTTTCTTT. Combining the CDR3 with reference TRBV7-9 and TRBJ1-1 gives the whole variable domain DTGVSQNPRHKITKRGQNVTFRCDPISEHNRLYWYRQTLGQGPEFLTYFQNEAQLEKSRLLSDRFSAERPKGSFSTLEIQRTEQGDSAMYLCASSLVQGITEAFFGQGTRLTVV.